The rows below give T cell receptor beta chains drawn from one sample of a study of blood T cells in healthy people across ages. TCRdb ran MiXCR on the 5' RACE reads and lists one entry per CDR3 protein. Of 550,000 to 600,000 distinct CDR3 sequences listed, 27% are singletons. The specimen sequenced was blood. The origin of the receptors is a woman in her 70s in good health. The CDR3 runs from the conserved cysteine through the conserved F or W. The order of the fields is D gene, V gene, clone size, J gene, CDR3 DNA, CDR3 protein. D genes are given only for firm matches. Part of the rows lack a size; the others show once, few, many or a class for expanded clones.

TRBD2	TRBV15	.	TRBJ2-1	TGTGCCACCAGCAGAGATTCCCTTAGACTAGCTGCGCCCTCGTACAATGAGCAGTTCTTC	CATSRDSLRLAAPSYNEQFF
.	TRBV12-3/TRBV12-4	many	TRBJ2-1	TGTGCCAGCAGTCTAGGGCTCATGGGGGGATACAATGAGCAGTTCTTC	CASSLGLMGGYNEQFF
.	TRBV21-1	few	TRBJ1-2	TGTGCCAGCACCGGGGATTTCGACGGATATTATAACTATGGCTACACCTTC	CASTGDFDGYYNYGYTF
TRBD1	TRBV3-1	.	TRBJ1-5	TGTGCCAGCAGCCAAAGGACAGGGGGCGAACAGCCCCAGCATTTT	CASSQRTGGEQPQHF
.	TRBV10-3	.	TRBJ2-1	TGTGCCATCAGTGAGTCACTTACGCGGTTCTTC	CAISESLTRFF
.	TRBV4-3	many	TRBJ2-1	TGCGCCAGCAGCCAAGTCATGAGCTCCTACAATGAGCAGTTCTTC	CASSQVMSSYNEQFF
TRBD1	TRBV5-1	.	TRBJ1-3	TGCGCCAGCAGCACGGGACAGAATGGAAACACCATATATTTT	CASSTGQNGNTIYF
.	TRBV15	.	TRBJ2-2	TGTGCCACCAGCAGGGAGGGTAACACCGGGGAGCTGTTTTTT	CATSREGNTGELFF
.	TRBV9	few	TRBJ2-7	TGTGCCAGCAGCGTAGGCCAGCGGAGCCACTACGAGCAGTACTTC	CASSVGQRSHYEQYF
.	TRBV7-2	.	TRBJ1-3	TGTGCCAGCAGCTTAGGGCCGGGGGGCACCATATATTTT	CASSLGPGGTIYF
.	TRBV15	few	TRBJ2-7	TGTGCCACCAGCCTGGCCGGGGATGCCTACGAGCAGTACTTC	CATSLAGDAYEQYF
TRBD1	TRBV3-1	few	TRBJ2-5	TGTGCCAGCAGCCCTTCGTTGGGACAGGGTACCTACGCGCAGTACTTC	CASSPSLGQGTYAQYF
.	TRBV2	few	TRBJ2-5	TGTGCCAGCAGGGACTCGGCCCCACGGACCCAGTACTTC	CASRDSAPRTQYF
.	TRBV7-3	few	TRBJ2-5	TGTGCCAGCAGCTTAACGATGAGGGGGGGCCAAGAGACCCAGTACTTC	CASSLTMRGGQETQYF
TRBD2	TRBV12-3/TRBV12-4	few	TRBJ2-1	TGTGCCAGCAGTTTAAGGCGGGGGAAAGGGAATGAGCAGTTCTTC	CASSLRRGKGNEQFF
.	TRBV20-1	.	TRBJ2-5	TGCAGTGCTAGAGATTTCCGGACTTCCCAAGAGACCCAGTACTTC	CSARDFRTSQETQYF
TRBD2	TRBV2	few	TRBJ2-5	TGTGCCAGCAGTTACGACGGGGGGGCTGGGCAAGAGACCCAGTACTTC	CASSYDGGAGQETQYF
.	TRBV12-3/TRBV12-4	.	TRBJ1-4	TGTGCCAGCAGAGGAGCAATTGAGAATGAAAAACTGTTTTTT	CASRGAIENEKLFF
.	TRBV7-9	few	TRBJ2-7	TGTGCCAGCATGGGCAGGGGAAGCCACGAGCAGTACTTC	CASMGRGSHEQYF
TRBD1	TRBV7-3	.	TRBJ2-7	TGTGCCAGCAGCTTAACCACAGGGGACGAGCAGTACTTC	CASSLTTGDEQYF
.	TRBV3-1	.	TRBJ2-1	TGTGCCAGCAGCCGATCAGTGGGGAGGAATGAGCAGTTCTTC	CASSRSVGRNEQFF
.	TRBV20-1	.	TRBJ1-2	TGCAGTGCTAGGGGACTAGACTATGGCTACACCTTC	CSARGLDYGYTF
.	TRBV14	few	TRBJ2-7	TGTGCCAGCAGCCAAGGTCTAGCAACCTACGAGCAGTACTTC	CASSQGLATYEQYF
.	TRBV29-1	few	TRBJ1-3	TGCAGCGTTTACAGTCCTGGAAACACCATATATTTT	CSVYSPGNTIYF
.	TRBV2	once	TRBJ2-2	TGTGCCAGCAGTGAATCGGTTCCGGGGGAGCTGTTTTTT	CASSESVPGELFF
.	TRBV10-3	few	TRBJ1-6	TGTGCCATCAGGACACAGGGCTCACCCCTCCACTTT	CAIRTQGSPLHF
.	TRBV6-2/TRBV6-3	many	TRBJ2-1	TGTGCCAGCAGTCGGCTCAATGAGCAGTTCTTC	CASSRLNEQFF